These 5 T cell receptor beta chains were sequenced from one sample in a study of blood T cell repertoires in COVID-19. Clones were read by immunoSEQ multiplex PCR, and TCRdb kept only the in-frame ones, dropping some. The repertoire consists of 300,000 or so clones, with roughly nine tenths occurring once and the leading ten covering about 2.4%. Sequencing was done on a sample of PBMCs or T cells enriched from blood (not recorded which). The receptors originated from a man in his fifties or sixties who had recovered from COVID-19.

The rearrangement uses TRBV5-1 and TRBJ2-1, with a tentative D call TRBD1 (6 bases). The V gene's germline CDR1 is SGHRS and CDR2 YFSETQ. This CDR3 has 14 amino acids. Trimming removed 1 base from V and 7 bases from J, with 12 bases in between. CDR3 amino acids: CASSLSPGDNEQFF. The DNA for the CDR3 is TGCGCCAGCAGCTTGAGCCCAGGGGATAATGAGCAGTTCTTC.

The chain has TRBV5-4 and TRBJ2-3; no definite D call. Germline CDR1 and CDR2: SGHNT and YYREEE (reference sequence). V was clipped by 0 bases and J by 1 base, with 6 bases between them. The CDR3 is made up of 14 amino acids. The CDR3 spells CASSLEHRTDTQYF. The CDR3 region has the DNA TGTGCCAGCAGCTTGGAACATCGCACAGATACGCAGTATTTT.

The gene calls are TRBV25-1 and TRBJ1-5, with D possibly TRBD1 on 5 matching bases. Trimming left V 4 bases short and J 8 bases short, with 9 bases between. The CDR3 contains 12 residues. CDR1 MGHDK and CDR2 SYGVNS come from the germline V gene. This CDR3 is CASSGQGEPQHF. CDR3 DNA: TGTGCCAGCAGTGGGCAGGGTGAGCCCCAGCATTTT.

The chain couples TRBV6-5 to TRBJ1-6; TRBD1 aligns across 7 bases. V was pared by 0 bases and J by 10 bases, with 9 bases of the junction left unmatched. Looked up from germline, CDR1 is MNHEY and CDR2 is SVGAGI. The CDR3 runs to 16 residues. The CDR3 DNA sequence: TGTGCCAGCAGTTACTCTCCTGACAGGGTCGAGTCACCCCTCCACTTT. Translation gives CASSYSPDRVESPLHF.

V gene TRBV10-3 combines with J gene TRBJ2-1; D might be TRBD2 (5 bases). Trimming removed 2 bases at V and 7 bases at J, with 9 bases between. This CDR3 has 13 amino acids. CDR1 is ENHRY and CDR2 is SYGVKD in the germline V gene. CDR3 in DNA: TGTGCCATCAGTGAGGCGATAGCGAATGAGCAGTTCTTC. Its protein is CAISEAIANEQFF.